One sample yielded the 32 T cell receptor beta chains listed below, sequenced in a study of T cells in localized non-small cell lung cancer. Sequencing used immunoSEQ multiplex PCR; TCRdb keeps in-frame clones, though not all of them. Of some 7,800 clones listed, more than 70% are singletons. Sequenced here: peripheral blood, sampled before any cancer treatment. Receptor source: a male donor aged 60 or over with stage III lung adenocarcinoma.

The CDR3 spells CAWSDKGLAGGEQYF. The CDR3 bases are TGTGCCTGGAGTGACAAAGGTCTAGCGGGGGGCGAGCAGTACTTC. This chain links TRBV30 with TRBJ2-7; TRBD2 agrees at 11 bases. Per germline, CDR1 GTSNPN and CDR2 SVGIG (reference sequence). The CDR3 spans 15 residues. Losses at the gene ends were 1 base for V and 6 bases for J; bases not matched to a gene: 8.

The V call is TRBV4-2, the J call TRBJ2-7; D is possibly TRBD2 (5 bases). The CDR3 is 15 residues long. Germline V CDR1 and CDR2: LGHNA, YNFKEQ. V was cut by 1 base and J by 4 bases, with 14 bases left in between. The CDR3 region is CASSQGPGLQYEQYF. CDR3 nucleotides: TGTGCCAGCAGCCAAGGCCCCGGACTCCAATACGAGCAGTACTTC.

This chain links TRBV4-3 with TRBJ2-3, with 8 positions matching TRBD2. This CDR3 has 19 residues. The J segment lost 0 bases and the V segment lost 1 base, leaving 12 bases of the junction unmatched. Germline CDR1 LGHNA, CDR2 YSLEER. The chain's CDR3 is CASSQVARFGGVSTDTQYF. For the CDR3, the DNA is TGCGCCAGCAGCCAAGTCGCTAGGTTCGGGGGGGTAAGCACAGATACGCAGTATTTT.

This chain connects TRBV2 to TRBJ1-2; 9 positions match TRBD1. Germline CDR1 reads SNHLY; CDR2 reads FYNNEI. V lost 8 bases and J lost 7; bases outside the gene matches: 11. This CDR3 comprises 14 residues. In nucleotides, the CDR3 is TGTGCCAGCGATTCGACAGGGGGTAGTGGTGGCTACACCTTC. Translation: CASDSTGGSGGYTF.

The chain is built from TRBV4-2 and TRBJ1-5; a possible D gene is TRBD1 (5 bases). The CDR3 length is 16 residues. V gave up 1 base and J gave up 0 bases, with 10 bases separating them. Germline loops: CDR1 LGHNA, CDR2 YNFKEQ. In nucleotides, the CDR3 is TGTGCCAGCAGCCAAGGGGGGGTCTATAGCAATCAGCCCCAGCATTTT. It specifies CASSQGGVYSNQPQHF.

This chain connects TRBV14 to TRBJ2-3; tentatively, D is TRBD1 (5 bases). The CDR3 is made up of 16 amino acids. V lost 3 bases and J 1 base, leaving 14 bases between the germline ends. The V gene's germline CDR1 is SGHDN and CDR2 FVKESK. CDR3: CASSHLRGGGTDTQYF. CDR3 nucleotide sequence: TGTGCCAGCAGCCACCTTAGGGGCGGCGGCACAGATACGCAGTATTTT.

The rearrangement joins TRBV6-5 to TRBJ1-2; maybe TRBD1 (6 bases). The V gene lost 6 bases and the J gene lost 4 bases, with 15 bases spanning the gap. Germline V gene data show CDR1 as MNHEY and CDR2 as SVGAGI. The CDR3 spans 14 residues. The CDR3 DNA reads as TGTGCCAGCAGGACACCTAGAGGGGGCTATGGCTACACCTTC. The encoded protein is CASRTPRGGYGYTF.

The rearrangement links TRBV7-3 to TRBJ1-5; TRBD1 is a possible D gene (6 bases). Germline loops: CDR1 SGHTA, CDR2 FQGTGA. Between the trimmed V and J ends, which lost 2 bases and 4 bases, there was a span of 18 bases. The CDR3 runs to 17 residues. CDR3: CASSLPREGQGNQPQHF. The CDR3 bases are TGTGCCAGCAGCTTACCCAGGGAGGGGCAGGGGAATCAGCCCCAGCATTTT.

The rearrangement links TRBV5-6 to TRBJ2-1; TRBD2 matches 7 bases. The V gene end was trimmed by 5 bases and the J gene end by 0 bases; junction bases not matched to a gene: 8. Germline V gene lookup returns CDR1 SGHDT and CDR2 YYEEEE. This CDR3 has 16 amino acids. CDR3 residues: CASRDSGWSSYNEQFF. The CDR3 DNA reads as TGTGCCAGCAGAGATAGCGGGTGGAGCTCCTACAATGAGCAGTTCTTC.

V and J are TRBV28 and TRBJ2-3, with D maybe TRBD1 (6 bases). The CDR3 runs 15 residues. Germline CDR1 is MDHEN and CDR2 is SYDVKM. Trimming removed 3 bases from V and 0 bases from J, with 10 bases in between. In DNA form, the CDR3 reads TGTGCCAGCAGTTTGGAGAGGGGGAGCACAGATACGCAGTATTTT. Translated, it gives CASSLERGSTDTQYF.

This rearrangement joins TRBV4-1 to TRBJ1-5; 9 bases align to TRBD1. CDR1 MGHRA and CDR2 YSYEKL come from the germline V gene. There are 20 residues in the CDR3. V was pared by 4 bases and J by 3 bases, with 19 bases of the junction left unmatched. CDR3 nucleotide sequence: TGCGCCAGCAGCCCTAACTGGGACAGGGCGTCCCCACAATCCAATCAGCCCCAGCATTTT. Its protein is CASSPNWDRASPQSNQPQHF.

V is TRBV28 and J is TRBJ1-1; no definite D call. CDR3 length: 14 residues. V lost 3 bases and J lost 0, with 8 bases in between. Per germline, CDR1 MDHEN and CDR2 SYDVKM. CDR3 protein: CASSFAMMNTEAFF. CDR3 sequence (DNA): TGTGCCAGCAGTTTCGCCATGATGAACACTGAAGCTTTCTTT.

The chain combines TRBV30 with TRBJ2-1, with 11 bases that match TRBD2. V lost 2 bases and J lost 8; bases outside the gene matches: 8. CDR3 length: 15 residues. CDR1 is GTSNPN and CDR2 is SVGIG in the germline V gene (reference sequence). CDR3 nucleotide sequence: TGTGCCTGGAGTCGAGGGGCTAGCGGGGGGTATGAGCAGTTCTTC. Its protein is CAWSRGASGGYEQFF. The full variable domain, completed using reference TRBV30 and TRBJ2-1, is SQTIHQWPATLVQPVGSPLSLECTVEGTSNPNLYWYRQAAGRGLQLLFYSVGIGQISSEVPQNLSASRPQDRQFILSSKKLLLSDSGFYLCAWSRGASGGYEQFFGPGTRLTVL.

V gene TRBV15 combines with J gene TRBJ2-1; 10 nucleotides match TRBD1. CDR3 length equals 14 residues. V dropped 10 bases and J dropped 6; count of bases not matched to a gene: 9. Germline lookup yields CDR1 LNHNV and CDR2 YYDKDF (reference sequence). This CDR3 is CAIFDRGLGNEQFF. The CDR3 region has the DNA TGTGCCATTTTTGACAGGGGGCTGGGCAATGAGCAGTTCTTC.

The chain couples TRBV4-1 to TRBJ2-7; TRBD1 matches at 9 bases. This CDR3 has 16 amino acids. The J segment lost 0 bases and the V segment lost 3 bases, leaving 6 bases of the junction unmatched. Looked up from germline, CDR1 is MGHRA and CDR2 is YSYEKL. CDR3 bases: TGCGCCAGCAGCCAGGAACAGGGGGCCGGCTCCTACGAGCAGTACTTC. Amino acids: CASSQEQGAGSYEQYF.

This clone showed up just once. The chain couples TRBV7-2 to TRBJ2-7, with 9 bases that match TRBD2. The CDR3 has 19 amino acids. V lost 0 bases to trimming and J lost 0 bases; unmatched junction nucleotides: 12. Germline V gene sequence: CDR1 SGHTA, CDR2 FQGNSA. Here the CDR3 DNA reads TGTGCCAGCAGCTTAGCGGAGCGAGCGGGAGGAAGGGGCTCCTACGAGCAGTACTTC. Translation: CASSLAERAGGRGSYEQYF.

The chain carries TRBV4-3 and TRBJ2-1; TRBD2 matches 10 bases. CDR1 and CDR2 from the germline V gene are LGHNA and YSLEER. V lost 1 base and J lost 3; bases outside the gene matches: 3. CDR3 length: 16 amino acids. The CDR3 region has the DNA TGCGCCAGCAGCCAAGCCGGGACTAGCGACTACAATGAGCAGTTCTTC. It specifies CASSQAGTSDYNEQFF.

The chain carries TRBV5-6 and TRBJ2-7, with D perhaps being TRBD1 or TRBD2 (5 bases each). Trimming took off 3 bases at V and 2 bases at J, with 12 bases between the two ends. CDR3 length: 14 amino acids. Germline V gives CDR1 SGHDT, CDR2 YYEEEE. The CDR3 sequence is CASSYGTVTYEQYF. In nucleotides, the CDR3 is TGTGCCAGCAGCTATGGGACCGTCACCTACGAGCAGTACTTC. The full variable domain, rest sourced from reference TRBV5-6 and TRBJ2-7, is DAGVTQSPTHLIKTRGQQVTLRCSPKSGHDTVSWYQQALGQGPQFIFQYYEEEERQRGNFPDRFSGHQFPNYSSELNVNALLLGDSALYLCASSYGTVTYEQYFGPGTRLTVT.

This clone was found once. The V call is TRBV6-5, the J call TRBJ2-3; D is uncertain. The V gene's germline CDR1 is MNHEY and CDR2 SVGAGI. The CDR3 sequence is 13 residues long. Trimming shortened V by 5 bases and J by 2 bases, and 8 bases separated the two germline ends. This CDR3 is CASSPDLTDTQYF. CDR3 nucleotide sequence: TGTGCCAGCAGTCCGGACCTCACAGATACGCAGTATTTT.

The gene calls are TRBV7-6 and TRBJ1-1; 10 bases agree with TRBD1. Germline lookup yields CDR1 SGHVS and CDR2 FNYEAQ. Trimming took 1 base from V and 5 from J; bases not matched to a gene: 10. The CDR3 is 17 residues long. For the CDR3, the DNA is TGTGCCAGCAGCTTAGTCTCGACAGGGGGCCAAGGGACTGAAGCTTTCTTT. Amino acid sequence: CASSLVSTGGQGTEAFF.

The chain employs TRBV6-1 and TRBJ1-2; 12 nucleotides agree with TRBD1. Germline loops: CDR1 MNHNS, CDR2 SASEGT. The CDR3 totals 17 residues. V was pared by 4 bases and J by 4 bases, with 10 bases of the junction left unmatched. DNA of the CDR3: TGTGCCAGCAGTGCAGGGACAGGGGGCGCTCGTAGCTATGGCTACACCTTC. Translation: CASSAGTGGARSYGYTF.

The chain recombines TRBV19 with TRBJ1-4, with a tentative D call TRBD1 (6 bases). CDR3 length equals 14 residues. Trimming pared 3 bases from V and 8 bases from J, leaving 13 bases between. Looked up from germline, CDR1 is LNHDA and CDR2 is SQIVND (reference sequence). The CDR3 region is CASSMSGAREKLFF. Written as DNA, the CDR3 is TGTGCCAGTAGTATGTCAGGGGCGCGCGAAAAACTGTTTTTT.

This clone came up once. One end of the junction varies from germline; a read error may be responsible. The chain is built from TRBV5-1 and TRBJ2-7; maybe TRBD2 (6 bases). Germline CDR1 reads SGHRS; CDR2 reads YFSETQ. The CDR3 loop spans 13 amino acids. The CDR3 spells CASGTTSSDEQYF. In DNA form, the CDR3 reads TGCGCCAGCGGTACAACTAGCTCCGACGAGCAGTACTTC.

This clone was seen a handful of times. The chain uses TRBV19 and TRBJ1-1; TRBD1 aligns across 8 bases. This CDR3 contains 15 residues. Germline V lookup: CDR1 LNHDA, CDR2 SQIVND (reference sequence). V lost 5 bases and J lost 4; bases outside the gene matches: 9. The CDR3 is CASSARGQGGTEAFF. DNA for the CDR3: TGTGCCAGTAGTGCACGTGGACAGGGAGGCACTGAAGCTTTCTTT.

This rearrangement joins TRBV11-2 to TRBJ1-4; D not resolved. The V and J ends lost 5 bases and 4 bases respectively, with 8 bases between them. Germline V CDR1 and CDR2: SGHAT, FQNNGV. The CDR3 covers 13 residues. The CDR3 region is CASSPDGNEKLFF. The DNA of the CDR3 is TGTGCCAGCAGCCCTGACGGTAATGAAAAACTGTTTTTT.

The chain joins TRBV19 to TRBJ2-5; D could derive from TRBD1 or TRBD2 (7 bases each). CDR1 is LNHDA and CDR2 is SQIVND in the germline V gene (reference sequence). V gave up 3 bases and J gave up 7 bases, with 18 bases separating them. The CDR3 runs 15 residues. CDR3 residues: CASSISAGPGGTQYF. CDR3 coding DNA: TGTGCCAGTAGTATTTCAGCGGGGCCAGGGGGGACCCAGTACTTC.

The gene calls are TRBV30 and TRBJ2-7; 7 nucleotides align to TRBD1. CDR1 and CDR2 (germline): GTSNPN, SVGIG (reference sequence). The trim removed 2 bases at V and 3 bases at J, leaving 7 bases unmatched. This CDR3 has 14 residues. The CDR3: CAWSSRDRYYEQYF. CDR3 coding DNA: TGTGCCTGGAGTTCCCGGGACAGATACTACGAGCAGTACTTC.

V and J are TRBV11-2 and TRBJ1-2, with D possibly TRBD1 on 6 matching bases. This CDR3 comprises 13 residues. Trimming pared 5 bases from V and 2 bases from J, leaving 9 bases between. In germline, CDR1 is SGHAT, CDR2 FQNNGV. CDR3 sequence reads: CASSQGFNYGYTF. CDR3 coding DNA: TGTGCCAGCAGCCAGGGGTTCAACTATGGCTACACCTTC.

This chain joins TRBV6-4 and TRBJ1-5; D is undetermined. The V gene lost 4 bases and the J gene lost 0 bases, with 7 bases spanning the gap. CDR3 length: 14 residues. Looked up from germline, CDR1 is MRHNA and CDR2 is SNTAGT. Here the CDR3 reads CASSASSSNQPQHF. In DNA, the CDR3 is TGTGCCAGCAGTGCGAGTTCTAGCAATCAGCCCCAGCATTTT.

V and J are TRBV10-1 and TRBJ2-1; 12 bases line up with TRBD1. The CDR3 is 15 residues long. After removal of 6 bases from V and 7 bases from J, the junction contained 7 bases not matched to a gene. From germline, CDR1 is WNHNN and CDR2 SYGVQD (reference sequence). In DNA form, the CDR3 reads TGCGCCAGCAGCGGACGGGACAGGGGGCCTAATGAGCAGTTCTTC. It yields the protein CASSGRDRGPNEQFF.

The chain combines TRBV28 with TRBJ2-4, with 8 bases matching TRBD1. The CDR3 runs to 13 residues. V was clipped by 8 bases and J by 7 bases; unmatched bases: 7. The germline gives CDR1 MDHEN, CDR2 SYDVKM. Here the CDR3 DNA reads TGTGCCAGCCGGGACAGGCGGGCGAACATTCAGTACTTC. Its translation: CASRDRRANIQYF.

The chain recombines TRBV7-9 with TRBJ1-1; TRBD1 aligns across 9 bases. Trimming took 1 base from V and 13 from J; bases not matched to a gene: 7. Germline V gene lookup returns CDR1 SEHNR and CDR2 FQNEAQ (reference sequence). This CDR3 comprises 13 residues. The CDR3 protein is CASSLGQGGNGFF. In DNA form, the CDR3 reads TGTGCCAGCAGCTTAGGACAGGGGGGGAATGGTTTCTTT.